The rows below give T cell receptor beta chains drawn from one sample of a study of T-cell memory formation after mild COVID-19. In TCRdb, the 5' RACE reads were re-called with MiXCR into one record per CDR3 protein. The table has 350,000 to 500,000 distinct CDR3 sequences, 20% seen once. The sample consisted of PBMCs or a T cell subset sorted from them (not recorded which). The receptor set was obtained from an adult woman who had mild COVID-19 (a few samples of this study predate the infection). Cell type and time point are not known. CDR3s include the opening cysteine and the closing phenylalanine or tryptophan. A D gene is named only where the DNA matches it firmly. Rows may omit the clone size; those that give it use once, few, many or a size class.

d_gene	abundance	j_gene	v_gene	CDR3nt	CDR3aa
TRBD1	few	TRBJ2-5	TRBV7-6	TGTGCCAGCAGCTTCCTCGGGACAGGGCAAGAGACCCAGTACTTC	CASSFLGTGQETQYF
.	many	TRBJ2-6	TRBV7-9	TGTGCCAGCAGCTTGGCCTCTGGGGCCAACGTCCTGACTTTC	CASSLASGANVLTF
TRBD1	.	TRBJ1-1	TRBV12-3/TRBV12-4	TGTGCCAGCAGTATGACAGGGCGCCTCGCTGAAGCTTTCTTT	CASSMTGRLAEAFF
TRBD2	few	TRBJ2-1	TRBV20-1	TGCAGTGCTAGTCCTAGCGGGGGGTTCAATGAGCAGTTCTTC	CSASPSGGFNEQFF
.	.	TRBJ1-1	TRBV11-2	TGTGCCAGCAGCCCAAAGGGTGGGAGGATGAACACTGAAGCTTTCTTT	CASSPKGGRMNTEAFF
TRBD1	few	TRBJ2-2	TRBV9	TGTGCCAGCAGCATTCGACAGGGAACCCTGAACACCGGGGAGCTGTTTTTT	CASSIRQGTLNTGELFF
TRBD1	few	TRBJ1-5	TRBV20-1	TGCAGTGCTAGAGTAGGGACAGGGCCTCCTTATAGCAATCAGCCCCAGCATTTT	CSARVGTGPPYSNQPQHF
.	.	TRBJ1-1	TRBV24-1	TGTGCCACCAGTGATGCAAGTTTCCGGGGCACTGAAGCTTTCTTT	CATSDASFRGTEAFF
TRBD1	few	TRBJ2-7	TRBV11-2	TGTGCCAGCAGCTTAGATTGGACAGGCCCCCACGAGCAGTACTTC	CASSLDWTGPHEQYF
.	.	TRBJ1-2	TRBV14	TGTGCCAGCAGCCCGAATCTACCCGCTAACTATGGCTACACCTTC	CASSPNLPANYGYTF
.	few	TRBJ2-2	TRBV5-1	TGCGCCAGCAGCTTGTGGCAGACGAACACCGGGGAGCTGTTTTTT	CASSLWQTNTGELFF
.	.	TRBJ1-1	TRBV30	TGTGCCTGGAAAGAAGACTCAAGGAACACTGAAGCTTTCTTT	CAWKEDSRNTEAFF
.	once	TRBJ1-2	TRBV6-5	TGTGCCAGCAGACCAGGACAGCAACTCTATGGCTACACCTTC	CASRPGQQLYGYTF
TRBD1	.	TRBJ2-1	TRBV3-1	TGTGCCAGCAGTACTAACAGGGGCAATGAGCAGTTCTTC	CASSTNRGNEQFF
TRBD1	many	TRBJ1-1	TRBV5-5	TGTGCCAGCAGCCGCACAACAGGGGCTGAAGCTTTCTTT	CASSRTTGAEAFF
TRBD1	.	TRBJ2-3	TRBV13	TGTGCCAGCAGCTGGACAGGGGAGGATACGCAGTATTTT	CASSWTGEDTQYF
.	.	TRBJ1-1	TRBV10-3	TGTGCCATCAGTGTGAGGGGGAGAAGCACTGAAGCTTTCTTT	CAISVRGRSTEAFF
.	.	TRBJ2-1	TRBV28	TGTGCCAGCACAGGCACCTACAATGAGCAGTTCTTC	CASTGTYNEQFF
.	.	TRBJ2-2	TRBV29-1	TGCAGCTCTCTCTGGGGATCAACCGGGGAGCTGTTTTTT	CSSLWGSTGELFF
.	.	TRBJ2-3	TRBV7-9	TGTGCCAGCAGCTTAACTGGGGCAGATACGCAGTATTTT	CASSLTGADTQYF
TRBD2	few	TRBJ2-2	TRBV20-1	TGCAGTGCCTCCGGGGGGGTCACCGGGGAGCTGTTTTTT	CSASGGVTGELFF
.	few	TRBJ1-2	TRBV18	TGTGCCAGCTCACCCACCCAGACAGACTATGGCTACACCTTC	CASSPTQTDYGYTF
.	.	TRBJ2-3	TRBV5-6	TGTGCCAGCAGCTTGTACGGCACAGATACGCAGTATTTT	CASSLYGTDTQYF
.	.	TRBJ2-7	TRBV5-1	TGCGCCAGCCTCACTTCTCGCTCCTACGAGCAGTACTTC	CASLTSRSYEQYF
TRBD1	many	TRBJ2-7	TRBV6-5	TGTGCCAGCAGTTACTATCGGACAGGGCACGAGCAGTACTTC	CASSYYRTGHEQYF
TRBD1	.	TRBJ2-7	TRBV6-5	TGTGCCAGCAGTTACACGACAGGGGGGTACGAGCAGTACTTC	CASSYTTGGYEQYF
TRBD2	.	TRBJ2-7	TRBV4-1	TGCGCCAGCAGCCAAGCGTCTACGGGACTAGCGGGGGGGGCCTACGAGCAGTACTTC	CASSQASTGLAGGAYEQYF
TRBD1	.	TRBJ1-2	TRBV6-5	TGTGCCAGCAGTTACTCGAGACAGGGACTCTATGGCTACACCTTC	CASSYSRQGLYGYTF
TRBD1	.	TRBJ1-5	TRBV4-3	TGCGCCAGCAGCCAAGATTCCCAGGGGGGTAATCAGCCCCAGCATTTT	CASSQDSQGGNQPQHF
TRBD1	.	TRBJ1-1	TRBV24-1	TGTGCCACCAGTGATTGGACAGGGCAAGCTTTCTTT	CATSDWTGQAFF
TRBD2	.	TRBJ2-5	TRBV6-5	TGTGCCAGCAGTCACGCACGGGGGGGCTTGGAGACCCAGTACTTC	CASSHARGGLETQYF
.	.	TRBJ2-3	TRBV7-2	TGTGCCAGCAGCCATAATACAGGGATATCCACAGATACGCAGTATTTT	CASSHNTGISTDTQYF
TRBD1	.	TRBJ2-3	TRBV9	TGTGCCAGCAGCCAAAGGGACAGGGGAACAGATACGCAGTATTTT	CASSQRDRGTDTQYF
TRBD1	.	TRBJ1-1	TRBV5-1	TGCGCCAGCAGCTTGGACAGGGGGCACACTGAAGCTTTCTTT	CASSLDRGHTEAFF
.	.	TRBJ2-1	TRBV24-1	TGTGCCACCAGTGATCCGGGCGGGCCAGTGGGTGAGCAGTTCTTC	CATSDPGGPVGEQFF
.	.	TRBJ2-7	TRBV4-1	TGCGCCAGCAGCCACCTGGGGACTGTCGCCTACGAGCAGTACTTC	CASSHLGTVAYEQYF
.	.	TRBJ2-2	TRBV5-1	TGCGCCAGCAGCCCCGGGACGGCAAGGGGGGAGCTGTTTTTT	CASSPGTARGELFF
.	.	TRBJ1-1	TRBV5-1	TGCGCCAGCAGCTTGAACGGAATCCGGGTTAACACTGAAGCTTTCTTT	CASSLNGIRVNTEAFF
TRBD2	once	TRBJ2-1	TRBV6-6	TGTGCCAGCACCCAAGGGAGCGGGACCTCCCCCCATGAGCAGTTCTTC	CASTQGSGTSPHEQFF
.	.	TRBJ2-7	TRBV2	TGTGCCAGCAGTGAAGCTGATCCGATTACCTACGAGCAGTACTTC	CASSEADPITYEQYF
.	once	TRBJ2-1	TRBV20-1	TGCAGTGCTCGGAGCTTAGCCCTTACCTACAATGAGCAGTTCTTC	CSARSLALTYNEQFF
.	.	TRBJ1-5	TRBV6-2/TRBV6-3	TGTGCCAGCAGCTACGACACTCAGCCCCAGCATTTT	CASSYDTQPQHF
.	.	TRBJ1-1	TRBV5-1	TGCGCCAGCAGCTTGGGACTGGGGGCAGAGGACACTGAAGCTTTCTTT	CASSLGLGAEDTEAFF
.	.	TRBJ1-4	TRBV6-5	TGTGCCAGCAGTCTATTAGGCGCTGGGGAAAAACTGTTTTTT	CASSLLGAGEKLFF